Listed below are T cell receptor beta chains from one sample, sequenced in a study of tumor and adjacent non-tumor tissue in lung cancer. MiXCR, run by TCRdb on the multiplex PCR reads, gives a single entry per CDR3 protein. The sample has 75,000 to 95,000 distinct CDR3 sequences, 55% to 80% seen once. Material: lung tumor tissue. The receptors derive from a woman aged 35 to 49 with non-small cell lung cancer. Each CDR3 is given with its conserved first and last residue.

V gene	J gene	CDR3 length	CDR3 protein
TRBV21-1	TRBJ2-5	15	CVSSSRRRSQETQYF
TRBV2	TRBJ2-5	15	CARSKGRSGKETQYF
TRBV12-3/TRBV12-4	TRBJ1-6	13	CGSRGQASSPLHF
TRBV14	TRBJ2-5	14	CASSPTSGGATQYF
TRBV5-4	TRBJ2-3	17	CASGLASRGPTTDTQYF
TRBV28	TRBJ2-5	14	CATKSNRDKETQYF
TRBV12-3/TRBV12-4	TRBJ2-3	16	CASSLTSGACTDTQYF
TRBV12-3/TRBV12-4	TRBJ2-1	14	CASSLNRGGNEQFF
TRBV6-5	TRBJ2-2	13	CTCSYTTAGELFF
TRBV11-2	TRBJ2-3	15	CGSSLGTSGTDTQYF
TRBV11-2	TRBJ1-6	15	CASSLTSGINSPLHF
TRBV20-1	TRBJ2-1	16	CSANDSGTFSFNEQFF
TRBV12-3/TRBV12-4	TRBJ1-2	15	CASSDTGFHGYGCTF
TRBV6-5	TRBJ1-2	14	CARRVGTGADGYTF
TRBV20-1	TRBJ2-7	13	CSAGWDRDCEQYF
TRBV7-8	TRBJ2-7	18	CASSSKHATSRGPREQYF
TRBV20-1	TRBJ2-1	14	CSARARGGYTEQFF
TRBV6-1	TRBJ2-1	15	CASRGQGQGYNEQFF
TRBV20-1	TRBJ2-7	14	CSASNEGGFHEQYF
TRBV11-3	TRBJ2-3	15	CASSPRPANTDTQYF
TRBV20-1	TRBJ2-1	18	CSALSGGVAGKSFNKQLF
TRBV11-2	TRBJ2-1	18	CASSSCIVTSGRLREQFF
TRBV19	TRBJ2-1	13	CASTLAEYNEQLF
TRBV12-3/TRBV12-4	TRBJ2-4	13	CASSKGQRRVQYF
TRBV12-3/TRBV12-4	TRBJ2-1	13	CASSLSGRGEQFF
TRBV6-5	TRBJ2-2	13	CASNYMTPGGLFF
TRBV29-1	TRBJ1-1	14	CTMSDRGRSTEAFF
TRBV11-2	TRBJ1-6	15	CASSLASRNNSPLYF
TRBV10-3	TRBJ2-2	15	CAINESKPGPGELFF
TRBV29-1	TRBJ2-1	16	CSVEDPGRRSYNEQFF
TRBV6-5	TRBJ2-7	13	CASTVVSSYEQYF